The 31 T cell receptor beta chains listed next were all sequenced from one sample in a study of T-cell reconstitution after alpha-beta-depleted transplantation in children (dated by TCRdb to the mid-2010s). This specimen's treatment or condition label, per the study, means: allogeneic hematopoietic cell transplantation with graft depleted of TCRalphabeta T cells and CD19 B cells. Library method: PCR. The sequencer was an Illumina HiSeq 2500. Molecular barcoding was employed in the preparation of TCR libraries, with unique molecular identifiers being used to normalize TCRbeta repertoire quantification. The raw public data were reprocessed by TCRdb itself: fastp quality trimming at Q25, MiXCR clonotype calling, in-frame beta chains only. Under each unique CDR3 protein, matching rows form one entry showing the most common genes and DNA. A total of hundreds of thousands of distinct CDR3 sequences appear in this sample, under 30% of them only once. In total, the top ten clones hold 4.8% of the sample.

The sample consisted of PBMCs, mostly from graft donor cells, taken 360 days after TCRalphabeta/CD19-depleted stem cell transplant. The receptors shown here come from a female patient under 10 years old who had a stem cell transplant for congenital amegakaryocytic thrombocytopenia, so the T cells may come from the graft donor.

The chain employs TRBV4-3 and TRBJ2-1; 9 positions agree with TRBD1. With 5 bases clipped from V and 0 bases from J, the junction kept 17 bases outside the gene matches. The CDR3 loop spans 20 amino acids. Germline V gene sequence: CDR1 LGHNA, CDR2 YSLEER. The CDR3 here is CASSDRPPTQGASSYNEQFF. For the CDR3, the DNA is TGCGCCAGCAGCGATCGACCCCCGACACAGGGGGCTAGCTCCTACAATGAGCAGTTCTTC.

The chain has TRBV30 and TRBJ2-7, with a possible D match to TRBD2 (5 bases). Trimming stripped 4 bases from V and 3 bases from J, with 13 bases between. The germline V gene encodes CDR1 GTSNPN and CDR2 SVGIG (reference sequence). The CDR3 has 13 residues. CDR3 coding DNA: TGTGCCTGGATGGCGGACGGAGGCTACGAGCAGTACTTC. As protein: CAWMADGGYEQYF. Based on the CDR3 plus reference TRBV30 and TRBJ2-7, the full variable domain is SQTIHQWPATLVQPVGSPLSLECTVEGTSNPNLYWYRQAAGRGLQLLFYSVGIGQISSEVPQNLSASRPQDRQFILSSKKLLLSDSGFYLCAWMADGGYEQYFGPGTRLTVT.

The chain is built from TRBV5-1 and TRBJ2-7; tentative D call: TRBD1 (6 bases). Germline-derived CDR1 and CDR2 are SGHRS and YFSETQ. The CDR3 length is 14 residues. V was cut by 4 bases and J by 2 bases, with 13 bases left in between. The CDR3 loop reads CASSGTTGTYEQYF. The CDR3 DNA follows: TGCGCCAGCAGCGGAACGACAGGAACCTACGAGCAGTACTTC.

V is TRBV7-7 and J is TRBJ2-5, with D hard to call. The V end lost 2 bases, the J end lost 1 base, and 11 bases lay between the germline ends. In germline, CDR1 is SSHAT, CDR2 FNYEAQ (reference sequence). The CDR3 contains 15 residues. The CDR3, as DNA: TGTGCCAGCAGCTTAAACCAACGGCCCCAAGAGACCCAGTACTTC. Its translation is CASSLNQRPQETQYF.

This clonotype came up a few times. The chain employs TRBV7-2 and TRBJ2-1, with D hard to call. CDR1 and CDR2 from the germline V gene are SGHTA and FQGNSA. The CDR3 has 13 residues. Deletions cut 3 bases from V and 9 bases from J, with 12 bases between. The CDR3 loop is CASSLLRAPEQFF. CDR3 DNA: TGTGCCAGCAGCTTGCTTCGGGCCCCTGAGCAGTTCTTC. Full variable domain (outside the CDR3, taken from reference TRBV7-2 and TRBJ2-1): GAGVSQSPSNKVTEKGKDVELRCDPISGHTALYWYRQSLGQGLEFLIYFQGNSAPDKSGLPSDRFSAERTGGSVSTLTIQRTQQEDSAVYLCASSLLRAPEQFFGPGTRLTVL.

The count of this clonotype is one. V gene TRBV5-1 combines with J gene TRBJ1-2; D is ambiguous. The CDR3 extends over 13 amino acids. The V and J ends lost 4 bases and 4 bases respectively, with 11 bases between them. Germline V CDR1 and CDR2: SGHRS, YFSETQ. The CDR3 region is CASSPESVYGYTF. In DNA form, the CDR3 reads TGCGCCAGCAGCCCGGAAAGTGTCTATGGCTACACCTTC.

The rearrangement links TRBV12-3 or TRBV12-4 to TRBJ2-7; 8 bases map to TRBD1. The V gene end was trimmed by 5 bases and the J gene end by 7 bases; junction bases not matched to a gene: 13. CDR3 length: 15 residues. The CDR3 here is CASSRRTGRFGEQYF. CDR3 DNA sequence: TGTGCCAGCAGTCGAAGGACAGGGAGATTTGGAGAGCAGTACTTC.

The chain links TRBV7-9 to TRBJ2-3, with TRBD1 matching 7 bases. Per germline, CDR1 SEHNR and CDR2 FQNEAQ (reference sequence). The ends lost 3 bases at V and 5 bases at J; junction bases unmatched: 11. The CDR3 sequence is 16 residues long. The CDR3 is CASSLGQSRYGDTQYF. CDR3 in DNA: TGTGCCAGCAGCTTGGGACAGAGTCGATATGGAGATACGCAGTATTTT.

The chain couples TRBV20-1 to TRBJ2-5; 11 bases are a match to TRBD1. There are 13 residues in the CDR3. Per the germline V gene, CDR1 is DFQATT and CDR2 is SNEGSKA (reference sequence). V lost 5 bases to trimming and J lost 6 bases; unmatched junction nucleotides: 5. The CDR3 DNA follows: TGCAGTGCTTGGACAGGGGGCACGAAGACCCAGTACTTC. As protein: CSAWTGGTKTQYF.

The V gene is TRBV7-8, the J gene TRBJ2-7, with 7 bases matching TRBD1. The CDR3 spans 15 residues. V trimming: 5 bases; J trimming: 1 base; junction bases outside the gene matches: 8. Germline values: CDR1 SGHVS, CDR2 FQNEAQ. The CDR3: CASSEDRDRSYEQYF. The CDR3 DNA sequence: TGTGCCAGCAGCGAAGACAGGGATAGGTCCTACGAGCAGTACTTC.

V is TRBV19 and J is TRBJ2-5; 7 bases map to TRBD2. V lost 5 bases to trimming and J lost 5 bases; unmatched junction nucleotides: 8. The length of the CDR3 is 14 residues. Per germline, CDR1 LNHDA and CDR2 SQIVND (reference sequence). The CDR3 sequence is CASSQTSLGETQYF. CDR3 in DNA: TGTGCCAGTAGTCAGACTAGCTTGGGGGAGACCCAGTACTTC.

The V call is TRBV2, the J call TRBJ1-1; perhaps TRBD1 as D (5 bases). CDR3 size: 15 residues. The ends were cut back, 4 bases at V and 0 bases at J, with 12 bases in the middle. Per germline, CDR1 SNHLY and CDR2 FYNNEI. The CDR3 is CASSVDSHMNTEAFF. The CDR3 nucleotides read TGTGCCAGCAGTGTAGACAGCCATATGAACACTGAAGCTTTCTTT.

The chain links TRBV28 to TRBJ2-1; D perhaps matches TRBD2 (5 bases). V was clipped by 4 bases and J by 8 bases, with 12 bases between them. This CDR3 region has 13 residues. Germline V lookup: CDR1 MDHEN, CDR2 SYDVKM. CDR3 in amino acids: CASSYMGSDEQFF. In DNA form, the CDR3 reads TGTGCCAGCAGTTACATGGGTAGCGATGAGCAGTTCTTC.

The chain joins TRBV19 to TRBJ2-5, with D possibly matching TRBD2 (6 bases). CDR1 and CDR2 (germline): LNHDA, SQIVND (reference sequence). V was trimmed by 9 bases and J by 3 bases, leaving 11 bases between them. This CDR3 is 12 amino acids long. Here the CDR3 DNA reads TGTGCCAGCCGGGACTGGGAAGAGACCCAGTACTTC. Its protein product is CASRDWEETQYF.

This clonotype was recorded at least ten times. The chain joins TRBV24-1 to TRBJ2-7; D not certain. The V gene lost 2 bases and the J gene lost 9 bases, with 13 bases spanning the gap. The germline V gene has CDR1 KGHDR and CDR2 SFDVKD. The CDR3 consists of 13 residues. Here the CDR3 DNA reads TGTGCCACCAGTGATTATGGAATGTATCCGCAGTACTTC. Protein sequence: CATSDYGMYPQYF.

This clonotype has only a few counts. J is TRBJ1-1 and V is TRBV11-2; tentatively, D is TRBD1 (5 bases). The length of the CDR3 is 14 residues. V was trimmed by 0 bases and J by 4 bases, leaving 9 bases between them. CDR1 and CDR2 from the germline V gene are SGHAT and FQNNGV. DNA for the CDR3: TGTGCCAGCAGCTTAGATTGGACAAGCACTGAAGCTTTCTTT. This gives the protein CASSLDWTSTEAFF.

This clonotype has more than one count but fewer than ten. The chain combines TRBV4-1 with TRBJ2-4; 7 bases line up with TRBD2. This CDR3 region has 18 residues. CDR1 and CDR2 (germline): MGHRA, YSYEKL. Trimming cost V 0 bases and J 1 base; bases outside gene matches: 9. The CDR3 here is CASSQERFGGKAKNIQYF. CDR3 nucleotide sequence: TGCGCCAGCAGCCAAGAAAGGTTCGGGGGGAAGGCCAAAAACATTCAGTACTTC.

As to this clonotype: A single base separates this from a much larger clone, so it may be a read error. The V and J genes are TRBV12-3 or TRBV12-4 and TRBJ2-3; unclear D gene. V was trimmed by 7 bases and J by 6 bases, leaving 11 bases between them. The CDR3 spans 12 residues. The CDR3 here is CASTKGPDTQYF. Written as DNA, the CDR3 is TGTGCCAGCACCAAGGGCCCTGATACGCAGTATTTT.

A few counts support this clonotype. The chain links TRBV20-1 to TRBJ2-1; D is unclear. V lost 0 bases and J 6 bases, leaving 3 bases between the germline ends. This CDR3 region has 11 residues. Germline CDR1 DFQATT, CDR2 SNEGSKA (reference sequence). The CDR3 loop reads CSARERNEQFF. In DNA form, the CDR3 reads TGCAGTGCTAGAGAGCGCAATGAGCAGTTCTTC.

The chain employs TRBV7-3 and TRBJ2-1; the match to TRBD2 covers 15 bases. Germline CDR1 is SGHTA and CDR2 is FQGTGA. This CDR3 has 20 residues. After removal of 4 bases from V and 2 bases from J, the junction contained 12 bases not matched to a gene. In nucleotides, the CDR3 is TGTGCCAGCAGCTGGGGCCCGGGACTAGCGGGAGGAGGCCCCTACAATGAGCAGTTCTTC. Translation gives CASSWGPGLAGGGPYNEQFF.

The rearrangement joins TRBV12-3 or TRBV12-4 to TRBJ2-3; D possibly corresponds to TRBD2 (5 bases). The CDR3 is 12 amino acids. V lost 10 bases to trimming and J lost 3 bases, with 11 bases between them. The CDR3 loop reads CATGVGTDTQYF. The CDR3, as DNA: TGTGCCACCGGGGTGGGTACAGATACGCAGTATTTT.

This sequence joins TRBV3-1 and TRBJ2-5; 8 nucleotides line up with TRBD2. Germline-derived CDR1 and CDR2 are LGHDT and YNNKEL (reference sequence). The CDR3 is 18 amino acids. Unmatched junction bases numbered 10, after V lost 0 bases and J lost 1 base. The DNA of the CDR3 is TGTGCCAGCAGCCAAGATAGGAGAAGCGGGAGCGGCCAAGAGACCCAGTACTTC. As protein: CASSQDRRSGSGQETQYF.

This clonotype was counted between two and nine times. The chain links TRBV5-1 to TRBJ2-5, with D tentatively TRBD2 (6 bases). The CDR3 runs to 15 residues. The germline CDR1 and CDR2 sequences are SGHRS and YFSETQ. V was cut by 0 bases and J by 3 bases, with 12 bases left in between. The CDR3 spells CASSLASVPEETQYF. In nucleotides, the CDR3 is TGCGCCAGCAGCTTGGCTAGCGTCCCTGAAGAGACCCAGTACTTC.

The chain joins TRBV28 to TRBJ2-5; 8 bases agree with TRBD2. Unmatched junction bases numbered 4, after V lost 8 bases and J lost 2 bases. In germline, CDR1 is MDHEN, CDR2 SYDVKM. The CDR3 is made up of 13 amino acids. This chain's CDR3 is CASGGTRQETQYF. The CDR3 DNA reads as TGTGCCAGCGGAGGGACTAGACAAGAGACCCAGTACTTC.

The gene calls are TRBV28 and TRBJ1-4, with TRBD1 matching 7 bases. V shed 2 bases, J shed 7 bases, and the junction held 7 bases outside the gene matches. The CDR3 runs 15 residues. In germline, CDR1 is MDHEN, CDR2 SYDVKM. In DNA, the CDR3 is TGTGCCAGCAGTTTACAGCAGGGGGGGACTGAAAAACTGTTTTTT. It translates to CASSLQQGGTEKLFF.

V gene TRBV20-1 combines with J gene TRBJ2-7; D unresolved. The CDR3 extends over 14 amino acids. V shed 4 bases and J shed 3 bases, with 16 bases lying between them. The germline CDR1 and CDR2 sequences are DFQATT and SNEGSKA (reference sequence). CDR3 region: CSANPQYGIYEQYF. The CDR3 DNA reads TGCAGTGCTAACCCACAGTACGGTATCTACGAGCAGTACTTC.

The gene calls are TRBV28 and TRBJ2-1, with D maybe TRBD2 (6 bases). Between the trimmed V and J ends, which lost 4 bases and 4 bases, there was a span of 14 bases. Germline-derived CDR1 and CDR2 are MDHEN and SYDVKM. The CDR3 runs to 15 residues. CDR3 region: CASSSPGGGYNEQFF. DNA for the CDR3: TGTGCCAGCAGTTCCCCCGGCGGAGGGTACAATGAGCAGTTCTTC.

This clonotype turned up a few times. The chain combines TRBV4-1 with TRBJ1-5; TRBD1 might be the D (5 bases). The CDR3 totals 18 residues. Germline-derived CDR1 and CDR2 are MGHRA and YSYEKL. Between the trimmed V and J ends, which lost 1 base and 4 bases, there was a span of 20 bases. CDR3 nucleotide sequence: TGCGCCAGCAGCCAAGTGCCAAAACGGACATTCATTAATCAGCCCCAGCATTTT. This translates into CASSQVPKRTFINQPQHF.

This clonotype was counted between two and nine times. The genes are TRBV29-1 and TRBJ2-6, with a weak D call TRBD1 (6 bases). This CDR3 region has 16 residues. V shed 1 base and J shed 0 bases, with 10 bases lying between them. Germline CDR1 reads SQVTM; CDR2 reads ANQGSEA. CDR3: CSVEGGPSSGANVLTF. CDR3 nucleotides: TGCAGCGTTGAAGGGGGGCCCAGCTCTGGGGCCAACGTCCTGACTTTC.

The chain joins TRBV4-1 to TRBJ2-7; 11 nucleotides agree with TRBD2. The CDR3 runs to 14 residues. Losses at the gene ends were 1 base for V and 6 bases for J; bases not matched to a gene: 2. Germline values: CDR1 MGHRA, CDR2 YSYEKL. The CDR3 loop reads CASSQGGTSGEQYF. CDR3 in DNA: TGCGCCAGCAGCCAAGGGGGGACTAGCGGCGAGCAGTACTTC.

This clonotype showed up just a few times. CDR3 sequence reads: CASSLDVRLNEQFF. The CDR3, as DNA: TGTGCCAGCAGCTTAGATGTGCGCCTCAATGAGCAGTTCTTC. The V and J genes are TRBV7-2 and TRBJ2-1; D is unresolved. The ends were cut back, 1 base at V and 6 bases at J, with 10 bases in the middle. CDR1 and CDR2 (germline): SGHTA, FQGNSA. The CDR3 runs to 14 residues.